This TCR beta chain is drawn from a study of shared clonotypes between healthy human individuals. This clone was counted between two and nine times. V gave up 3 bases and J gave up 0 bases; unmatched junction bases: 11. The CDR3 spans 17 residues. In germline, CDR1 is SGHRS, CDR2 YFSETQ. When replicate PCRs were run on unsorted PBMC, they used approximately 300 ng DNA, tens of thousands of T cell genomes. The data were produced by immunoSEQ multiplex PCR, yet TCRdb's version contains in-frame clones alone and is incomplete. Altogether about 500,000 clones are present, approximately 80% being singletons, with the ten largest covering about 11%.

This receptor was identified in a woman in her forties in good health. Some clones in this sample may be carry-over from other donors' samples. The chain joins TRBV5-1 to TRBJ1-1; 7 nucleotides match TRBD1. Sequencing used PBMCs. Written as DNA, the CDR3 is TGCGCCAGCAGCTCGTTGGTGGGACAGTCCATGAACACTGAAGCTTTCTTT. This sequence encodes CASSSLVGQSMNTEAFF.